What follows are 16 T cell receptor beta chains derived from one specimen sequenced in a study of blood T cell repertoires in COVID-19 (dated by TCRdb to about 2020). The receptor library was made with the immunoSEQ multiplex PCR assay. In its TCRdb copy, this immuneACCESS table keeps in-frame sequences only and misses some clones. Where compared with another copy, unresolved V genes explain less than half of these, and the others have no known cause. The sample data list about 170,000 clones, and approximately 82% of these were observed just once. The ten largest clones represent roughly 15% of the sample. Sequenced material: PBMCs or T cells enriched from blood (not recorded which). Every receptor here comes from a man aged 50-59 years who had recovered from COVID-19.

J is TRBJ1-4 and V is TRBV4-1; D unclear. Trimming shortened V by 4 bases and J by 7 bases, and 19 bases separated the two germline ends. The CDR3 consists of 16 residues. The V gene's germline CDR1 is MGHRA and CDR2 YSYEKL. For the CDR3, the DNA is TGCGCCAGCAGCCGGCCGGGGAGGGAACGTAGTGAAAAACTGTTTTTT. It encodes CASSRPGRERSEKLFF.

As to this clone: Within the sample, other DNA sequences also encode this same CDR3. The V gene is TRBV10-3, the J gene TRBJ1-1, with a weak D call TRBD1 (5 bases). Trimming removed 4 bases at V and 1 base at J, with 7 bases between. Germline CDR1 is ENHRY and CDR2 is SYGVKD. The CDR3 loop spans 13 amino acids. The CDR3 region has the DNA TGTGCCATCAGTGGTACAGGGAACACTGAAGCTTTCTTT. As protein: CAISGTGNTEAFF.

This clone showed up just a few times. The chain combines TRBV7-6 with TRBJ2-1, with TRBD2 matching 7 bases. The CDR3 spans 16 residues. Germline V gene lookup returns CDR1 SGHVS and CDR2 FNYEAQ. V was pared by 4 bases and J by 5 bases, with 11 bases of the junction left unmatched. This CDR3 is CASSSNPGGINNEQFF. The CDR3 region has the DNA TGTGCCAGCAGCTCAAACCCCGGGGGGATTAACAATGAGCAGTTCTTC.

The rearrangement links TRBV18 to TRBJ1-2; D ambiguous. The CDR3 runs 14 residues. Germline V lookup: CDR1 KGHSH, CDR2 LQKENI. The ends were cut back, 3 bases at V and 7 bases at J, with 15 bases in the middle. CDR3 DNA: TGTGCCAGCTCACCCTACGGAGGGCCGATTGGCTACACCTTC. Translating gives CASSPYGGPIGYTF.

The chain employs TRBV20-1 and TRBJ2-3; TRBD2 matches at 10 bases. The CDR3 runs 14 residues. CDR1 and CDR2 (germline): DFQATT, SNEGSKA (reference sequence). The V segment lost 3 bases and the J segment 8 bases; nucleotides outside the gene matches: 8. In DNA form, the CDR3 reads TGCAGTGCTAGTACTAGCGGGGTCCAGGGTACGCAGTATTTT. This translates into CSASTSGVQGTQYF.

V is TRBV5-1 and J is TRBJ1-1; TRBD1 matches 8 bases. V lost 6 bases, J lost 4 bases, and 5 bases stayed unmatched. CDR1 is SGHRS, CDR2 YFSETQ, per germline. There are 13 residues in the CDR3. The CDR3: CASTGQGATEAFF. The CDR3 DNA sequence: TGCGCCAGCACAGGACAGGGCGCCACTGAAGCTTTCTTT.

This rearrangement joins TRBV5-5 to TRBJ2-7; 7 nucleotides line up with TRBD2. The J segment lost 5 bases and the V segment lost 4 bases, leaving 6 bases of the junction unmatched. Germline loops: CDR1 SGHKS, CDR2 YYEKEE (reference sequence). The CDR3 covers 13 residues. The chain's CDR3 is CASSKSGVNEQYF. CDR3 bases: TGTGCCAGCAGCAAGAGCGGGGTAAACGAGCAGTACTTC.

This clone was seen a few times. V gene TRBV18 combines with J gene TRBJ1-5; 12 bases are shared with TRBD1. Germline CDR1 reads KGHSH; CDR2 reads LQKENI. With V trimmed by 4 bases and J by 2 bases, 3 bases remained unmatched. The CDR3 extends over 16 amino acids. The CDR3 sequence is CASSRGQGAGNQPQHF. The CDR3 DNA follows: TGTGCCAGCTCACGGGGACAGGGGGCGGGCAATCAGCCCCAGCATTTT.

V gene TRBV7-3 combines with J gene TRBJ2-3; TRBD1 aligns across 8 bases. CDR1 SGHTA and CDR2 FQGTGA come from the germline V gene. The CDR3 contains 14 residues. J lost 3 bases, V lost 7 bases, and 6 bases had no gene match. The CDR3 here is CASTLRGPTDTQYF. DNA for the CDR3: TGTGCCAGCACCCTCAGGGGGCCTACAGATACGCAGTATTTT.

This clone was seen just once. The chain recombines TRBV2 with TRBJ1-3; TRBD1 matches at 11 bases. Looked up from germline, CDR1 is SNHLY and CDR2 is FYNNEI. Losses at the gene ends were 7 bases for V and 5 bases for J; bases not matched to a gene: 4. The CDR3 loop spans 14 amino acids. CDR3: CASMGTGGRNTIYF. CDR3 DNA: TGTGCCAGCATGGGGACAGGGGGGAGAAACACCATATATTTT.

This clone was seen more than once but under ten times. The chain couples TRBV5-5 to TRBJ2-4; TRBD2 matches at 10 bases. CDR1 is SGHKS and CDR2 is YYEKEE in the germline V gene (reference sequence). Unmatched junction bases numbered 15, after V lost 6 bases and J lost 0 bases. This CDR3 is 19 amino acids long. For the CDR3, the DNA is TGTGCCAGCACCTCCGGATTAGCGGGGGGCTTACTAGCCAAAAACATTCAGTACTTC. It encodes CASTSGLAGGLLAKNIQYF.

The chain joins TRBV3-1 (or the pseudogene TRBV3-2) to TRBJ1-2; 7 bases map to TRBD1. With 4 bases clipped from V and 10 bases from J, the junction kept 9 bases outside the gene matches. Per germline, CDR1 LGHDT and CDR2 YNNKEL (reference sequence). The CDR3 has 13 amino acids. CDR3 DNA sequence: TGTGCCAGCAGCCCGGCGACAGGGATCGACTACACCTTC. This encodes CASSPATGIDYTF.

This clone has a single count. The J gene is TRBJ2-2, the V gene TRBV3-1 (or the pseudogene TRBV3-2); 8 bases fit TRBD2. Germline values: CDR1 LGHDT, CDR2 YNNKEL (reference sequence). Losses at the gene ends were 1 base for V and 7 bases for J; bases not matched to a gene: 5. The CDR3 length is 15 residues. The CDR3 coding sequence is TGTGCCAGCAGCCAAGGGACGGGGGGGATCGGGGAGCTGTTTTTT. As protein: CASSQGTGGIGELFF.

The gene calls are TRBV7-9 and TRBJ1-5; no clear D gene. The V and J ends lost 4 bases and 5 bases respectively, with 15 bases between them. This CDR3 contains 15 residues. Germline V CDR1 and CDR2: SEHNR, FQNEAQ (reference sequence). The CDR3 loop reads CASSSKDSSHQPQHF. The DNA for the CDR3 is TGTGCCAGCAGCTCGAAAGACTCTTCGCATCAGCCCCAGCATTTT. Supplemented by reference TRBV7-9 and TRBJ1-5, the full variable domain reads DTGVSQNPRHKITKRGQNVTFRCDPISEHNRLYWYRQTLGQGPEFLTYFQNEAQLEKSRLLSDRFSAERPKGSFSTLEIQRTEQGDSAMYLCASSSKDSSHQPQHFGDGTRLSIL.

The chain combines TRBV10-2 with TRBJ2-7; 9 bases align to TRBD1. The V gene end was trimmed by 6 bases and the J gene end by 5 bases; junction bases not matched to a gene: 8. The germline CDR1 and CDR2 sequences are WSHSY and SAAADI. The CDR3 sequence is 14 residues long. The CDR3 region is CASRGTGFLHEQYF. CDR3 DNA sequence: TGCGCCAGCAGGGGGACAGGGTTTCTCCACGAGCAGTACTTC.

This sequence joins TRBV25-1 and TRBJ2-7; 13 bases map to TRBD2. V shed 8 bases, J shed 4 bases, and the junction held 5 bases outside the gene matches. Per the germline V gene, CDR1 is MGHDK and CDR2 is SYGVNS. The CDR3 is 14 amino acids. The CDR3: CASRTSGGMYEQYF. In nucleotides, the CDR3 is TGTGCCAGCCGGACTAGCGGGGGTATGTACGAGCAGTACTTC.